The 17 T cell receptor beta chains below all came from one sample that was sequenced in a study of regulatory T cells in long-lasting Graves disease. Time point of the sample: persistent/refractory GD, antithyroid drugs over 5 years with positive TRAb. Following extraction of RNA from PBMCs, that RNA was used to make the TCR library. To make TCR beta libraries, researchers used iRepertoire HTBI primers and Arm-PCR of CDR3 regions. TCRdb passed the multiplex PCR reads through MiXCR, listing each CDR3 protein once. Here the sample spans fewer than 450,000 distinct CDR3 sequences, around 22% being singletons. Material: peripheral blood mononuclear cells (PBMCs), obtained when the disease was refractory, from a patient treated with antithyroid drugs. These receptors originate from a female donor with Graves disease.

The chain is built from TRBV3-1 and TRBJ1-2; D is possibly TRBD1 (5 bases). V was trimmed by 5 bases and J by 7 bases, leaving 14 bases between them. The CDR3 sequence is 13 residues long. Germline CDR1 is LGHDT and CDR2 is YNNKEL (reference sequence). CDR3 sequence: CASSYRRSSGYTF. CDR3 bases: TGTGCCAGCAGCTACAGGCGTTCGAGTGGCTACACCTTC.

A single count supports this clonotype. The chain joins TRBV6-5 to TRBJ2-3; 9 nucleotides match TRBD2. J lost 4 bases, V lost 0 bases, and 8 bases had no gene match. The CDR3 length is 17 residues. Germline V CDR1 and CDR2: MNHEY, SVGAGI. The CDR3 coding sequence is TGTGCCAGCAGTTACTCGAAGCCAGCGGGAGGACCAGATACGCAGTATTTT. This gives the protein CASSYSKPAGGPDTQYF.

This clonotype occurred many times. The rearrangement links TRBV24-1 to TRBJ1-5; unclear D gene. V was clipped by 6 bases and J by 3 bases, with 8 bases between them. CDR3 length: 13 amino acids. Looked up from germline, CDR1 is KGHDR and CDR2 is SFDVKD. The CDR3 sequence: CATSLADNQPQHF. CDR3 DNA: TGTGCCACCAGTCTCGCAGACAATCAGCCCCAGCATTTT.

The chain links TRBV7-2 to TRBJ2-3; 13 nucleotides agree with TRBD2. Germline V gene sequence: CDR1 SGHTA, CDR2 FQGNSA. After removal of 5 bases from V and 4 bases from J, the junction contained 6 bases not matched to a gene. This CDR3 region has 16 residues. CDR3 in DNA: TGTGCCAGCAGCCCACTAGCGGGAGGGGTAGCAGATACGCAGTATTTT. It is translated as CASSPLAGGVADTQYF.

This clonotype appeared many times. The chain couples TRBV2 to TRBJ1-5; D gene uncertain. CDR1 SNHLY and CDR2 FYNNEI come from the germline V gene. Trimming stripped 7 bases from V and 2 bases from J, with 15 bases between. This CDR3 is 15 amino acids long. The chain's CDR3 is CASKRTTAGNQPQHF. CDR3 bases: TGTGCCAGCAAGAGGACGACGGCGGGCAATCAGCCCCAGCATTTT.

This clonotype was found many times. The V and J genes are TRBV15 and TRBJ2-5; 7 bases map to TRBD1. J gave up 1 base and V 2 bases, and 7 bases lay outside the gene matches. CDR3 size: 16 residues. Germline CDR1 is LNHNV and CDR2 is YYDKDF (reference sequence). For the CDR3, the DNA is TGTGCCACCAGCAGATCCACAGGGGCCCTCCAAGAGACCCAGTACTTC. It encodes CATSRSTGALQETQYF.

This clonotype was observed at least ten times. The CDR3 coding sequence is TGCAGTGCTCTTAGGACCGGGAGCCACTATGGCTACACCTTC. Protein sequence: CSALRTGSHYGYTF. This rearrangement joins TRBV20-1 to TRBJ1-2; D remains ambiguous. The V gene's germline CDR1 is DFQATT and CDR2 SNEGSKA (reference sequence). Trimming left V 5 bases short and J 3 bases short, with 16 bases between. CDR3 size: 14 residues.

CDR3 in DNA: TGTGCCAGTAGTATAGAACAGGGCGGCAACTATGGCTACACCTTC. Translation gives CASSIEQGGNYGYTF. V gene TRBV19 combines with J gene TRBJ1-2; maybe TRBD1 (6 bases). CDR3 length equals 15 residues. Looked up from germline, CDR1 is LNHDA and CDR2 is SQIVND (reference sequence). V was pared by 0 bases and J by 2 bases, with 10 bases between.

The chain has TRBV11-2 and TRBJ1-5; 8 bases line up with TRBD1. This CDR3 comprises 15 residues. The trim removed 5 bases at V and 5 bases at J, leaving 8 bases unmatched. CDR1 and CDR2 from the germline V gene are SGHAT and FQNNGV. CDR3 region: CASSTGQGVHQPQHF. The CDR3 DNA reads TGTGCCAGCAGCACCGGACAGGGAGTCCATCAGCCCCAGCATTTT.

This clonotype has more than one count but fewer than ten. This chain joins TRBV12-3 or TRBV12-4 and TRBJ2-7; D unclear. V dropped 6 bases and J dropped 6 bases, with 15 bases sitting between them. The CDR3 sequence is 13 residues long. In DNA, the CDR3 is TGTGCCAGCAGCGGAACGCCGGGCGGCGAGCAGTACTTC. It specifies CASSGTPGGEQYF.

V gene TRBV5-8 combines with J gene TRBJ1-2; 7 bases fit TRBD1. CDR1 and CDR2 (germline): SGHTS, YDEGEE. V lost 2 bases to trimming and J lost 2 bases; unmatched junction nucleotides: 6. The CDR3 spans 15 residues. The CDR3 loop reads CASSFRAGGNYGYTF. The CDR3 bases are TGTGCCAGCAGCTTCCGAGCAGGGGGAAACTATGGCTACACCTTC.

The gene calls are TRBV5-1 and TRBJ2-3, with D perhaps assigned TRBD1 or TRBD2 (5 bases each). V shed 1 base and J shed 3 bases, with 12 bases lying between them. Germline loops: CDR1 SGHRS, CDR2 YFSETQ. This CDR3 comprises 15 residues. CDR3 sequence: CASSLILEGTDTQYF. For the CDR3, the DNA is TGCGCCAGCAGCTTGATTCTAGAGGGGACAGATACGCAGTATTTT.

In its sample, this clonotype was seen a few times. The J gene is TRBJ1-1, the V gene TRBV20-1, with D unclear. Trimming left V 4 bases short and J 1 base short, with 10 bases between. CDR1 and CDR2 (germline): DFQATT, SNEGSKA (reference sequence). This CDR3 region has 13 residues. The DNA for the CDR3 is TGCAGTGCTATAAAACAGCAGAACACTGAAGCTTTCTTT. Its translation: CSAIKQQNTEAFF.

This clonotype occurred a few times. V gene TRBV13 combines with J gene TRBJ2-5; 9 bases align to TRBD2. This CDR3 is 16 amino acids long. CDR1 is PRHDT, CDR2 FYEKMQ, per germline (reference sequence). J lost 1 base, V lost 5 bases, and 8 bases had no gene match. This CDR3 reads CASSPRLADVQETQYF. The CDR3 DNA reads as TGTGCCAGCAGCCCTCGACTAGCGGATGTCCAAGAGACCCAGTACTTC.

This clonotype was observed a handful of times. The chain is built from TRBV18 and TRBJ1-1, with D uncertain. In germline, CDR1 is KGHSH, CDR2 LQKENI. This CDR3 region has 13 residues. The V end lost 3 bases, the J end lost 11 bases, and 16 bases lay between the germline ends. The CDR3 spells CASSPTPDEGAFF. Here the CDR3 DNA reads TGTGCCAGCTCACCTACCCCAGATGAAGGGGCTTTCTTT. Together with reference TRBV18 and TRBJ1-1, the CDR3 gives the full variable domain: NAGVMQNPRHLVRRRGQEARLRCSPMKGHSHVYWYRQLPEEGLKFMVYLQKENIIDESGMPKERFSAEFPKEGPSILRIQQVVRGDSAAYFCASSPTPDEGAFFGQGTRLTVV.

This clonotype was detected many times. This rearrangement joins TRBV6-1 to TRBJ2-7; tentatively, D is TRBD2 (5 bases). The germline V and J ends were trimmed by 6 bases and 1 base, with 13 bases remaining between them. Germline CDR1 is MNHNS and CDR2 is SASEGT. CDR3 length equals 14 residues. The CDR3 sequence: CASRLVDGSYEQYF. The DNA of the CDR3 is TGTGCCAGCAGACTAGTTGACGGTTCCTACGAGCAGTACTTC.

This clonotype was detected a few times. The chain is built from TRBV7-9 and TRBJ2-7; 11 bases are a match to TRBD2. Germline values: CDR1 SEHNR, CDR2 FQNEAQ (reference sequence). This CDR3 is 19 amino acids long. With V trimmed by 2 bases and J by 3 bases, 15 bases remained unmatched. The CDR3 DNA reads as TGTGCCAGCAGCTTACTGGGGACAGGGCGGCTAGCGGGAGGCTACGAGCAGTACTTC. It yields the protein CASSLLGTGRLAGGYEQYF.